This T cell receptor beta chain emerged from a study of technical replicates of blood from several donors. V was pared by 1 base and J by 3 bases, with 5 bases of the junction left unmatched. The CDR3 covers 16 residues. The germline V gene encodes CDR1 LGHNT and CDR2 FRNRAP. Data came from immunoSEQ multiplex PCR; TCRdb stores just in-frame clones and leaves some out. There are 85,000 to 100,000 clones in the sample; roughly 95% occur only once, and around 0.24% lies in the top ten. The receptor was derived from a human donor in good health. This chain joins TRBV12-5 and TRBJ1-4, with TRBD1 identical over 7 bases. Sample: T cells isolated from PBMCs. The CDR3 nucleotides read TGTGCTAGTGGTTTGGCGACAGGGCCGTCTAATGAAAAACTGTTTTTT. Its protein is CASGLATGPSNEKLFF.